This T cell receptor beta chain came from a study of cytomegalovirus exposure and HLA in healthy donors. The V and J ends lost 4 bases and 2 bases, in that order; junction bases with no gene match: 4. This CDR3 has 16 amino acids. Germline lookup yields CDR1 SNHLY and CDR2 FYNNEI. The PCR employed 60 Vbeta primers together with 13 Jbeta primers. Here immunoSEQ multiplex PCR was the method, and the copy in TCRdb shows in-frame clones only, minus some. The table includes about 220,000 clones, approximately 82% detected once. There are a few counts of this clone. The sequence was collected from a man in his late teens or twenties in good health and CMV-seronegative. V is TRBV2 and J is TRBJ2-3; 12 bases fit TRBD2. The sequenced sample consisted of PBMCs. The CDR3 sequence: CASSGTSGKPTDTQYF. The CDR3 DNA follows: TGTGCCAGCAGTGGGACTAGCGGGAAACCCACAGATACGCAGTATTTT.